This passage covers 9 T cell receptor beta chains from one sample sequenced in a study of response to subunit inactivated influenza vaccine. One entry per CDR3 protein results from TCRdb running MiXCR on the RT-PCR reads. The sample includes some 640,000 distinct CDR3 sequences, about 14% of them seen just once. Source: PBMCs from blood, taken 14 days before vaccination. These receptors came from a man aged 45-60 years who received an inactivated influenza vaccine.

This clonotype was counted between two and nine times. V usage is TRBV6-1 and J usage is TRBJ2-1; 8 positions match TRBD2. Germline trimming cut 8 bases from V and 7 bases from J; bases unmatched to any gene: 13. CDR1 and CDR2 from the germline V gene are MNHNS and SASEGT. CDR3 length: 15 amino acids. CDR3 in amino acids: CASPRASGSANEQFF. The CDR3 DNA reads as TGTGCCAGCCCAAGGGCAAGCGGGAGTGCTAATGAGCAGTTCTTC.

This clonotype turned up a few times. This chain connects TRBV5-6 to TRBJ2-1, with TRBD2 matching 8 bases. The CDR3 spans 16 residues. V lost 0 bases, J lost 7 bases, and 9 bases stayed unmatched. CDR1 is SGHDT, CDR2 YYEEEE, per germline. The CDR3 spells CASSLVVTRGGNEQFF. The CDR3 DNA reads TGTGCCAGCAGCTTGGTTGTGACCCGCGGGGGGAATGAGCAGTTCTTC. Supplemented by reference TRBV5-6 and TRBJ2-1, the full variable domain reads DAGVTQSPTHLIKTRGQQVTLRCSPKSGHDTVSWYQQALGQGPQFIFQYYEEEERQRGNFPDRFSGHQFPNYSSELNVNALLLGDSALYLCASSLVVTRGGNEQFFGPGTRLTVL.

The gene calls are TRBV5-1 and TRBJ2-6; D gene uncertain. V was pared by 6 bases and J by 2 bases, with 12 bases between. Looked up from germline, CDR1 is SGHRS and CDR2 is YFSETQ. The CDR3 consists of 15 residues. The CDR3 reads CASTPKPPGANVLTF. CDR3 DNA: TGCGCCAGCACGCCTAAACCTCCTGGGGCCAACGTCCTGACTTTC.

V gene TRBV5-1 combines with J gene TRBJ2-1; 7 bases map to TRBD2. J was trimmed by 8 bases and V by 0 bases; bases with no gene match: 5. The germline V gene has CDR1 SGHRS and CDR2 YFSETQ. This CDR3 comprises 14 residues. As DNA, the CDR3 is TGCGCCAGCAGCTTGGAGACTAGCAACGATGAGCAGTTCTTC. Its protein is CASSLETSNDEQFF.

There are a few counts of this clonotype. J is TRBJ2-5 and V is TRBV5-1; tentative D call: TRBD2 (5 bases). The CDR3 consists of 16 residues. Trimming removed 1 base at V and 1 base at J, with 14 bases between. Germline values: CDR1 SGHRS, CDR2 YFSETQ. The chain's CDR3 is CASSLRTSGTQETQYF. The CDR3 nucleotides are TGCGCCAGCAGCTTGAGAACGAGCGGTACCCAAGAGACCCAGTACTTC. Full variable domain (remainder filled in from reference TRBV5-1 and TRBJ2-5): KAGVTQTPRYLIKTRGQQVTLSCSPISGHRSVSWYQQTPGQGLQFLFEYFSETQRNKGNFPGRFSGRQFSNSRSEMNVSTLELGDSALYLCASSLRTSGTQETQYFGPGTRLLVL.

This clonotype showed up many times. V gene TRBV5-8 combines with J gene TRBJ2-5; D not certain. CDR1 is SGHTS and CDR2 is YDEGEE in the germline V gene. The CDR3 has 15 residues. Trimming left V 2 bases short and J 7 bases short, with 18 bases between. The CDR3 DNA follows: TGTGCCAGCAGCTTAGGCTTGCCAGGCGAAATGACCCAGTACTTC. Its translation: CASSLGLPGEMTQYF.

V and J are TRBV7-2 and TRBJ1-3; D gene unclear. The germline gives CDR1 SGHTA, CDR2 FQGNSA. The length of the CDR3 is 14 residues. The V end lost 1 base, the J end lost 4 bases, and 8 bases lay between the germline ends. CDR3 loop: CASSLGAKGNTIYF. The DNA of the CDR3 is TGTGCCAGCAGCTTAGGGGCTAAAGGAAACACCATATATTTT.

This clonotype was seen ten or more times. The rearrangement links TRBV5-1 to TRBJ2-4; a weak D match, TRBD2 (6 bases). V gave up 1 base and J gave up 8 bases, with 10 bases separating them. The CDR3 has 13 residues. Germline loops: CDR1 SGHRS, CDR2 YFSETQ. In DNA, the CDR3 is TGCGCCAGCAGCTTGAACCGGAGGGACATTCAGTACTTC. Its protein is CASSLNRRDIQYF.

This clonotype came up many times. The rearrangement uses TRBV6-5 and TRBJ1-6, with D unresolved. CDR1 MNHEY and CDR2 SVGAGI come from the germline V gene. The CDR3 has 13 amino acids. V lost 0 bases and J lost 14, with 11 bases in between. In nucleotides, the CDR3 is TGTGCCAGCAGTTACTCGATCTCCACCGCCCTCCACTTT. Its translation: CASSYSISTALHF.